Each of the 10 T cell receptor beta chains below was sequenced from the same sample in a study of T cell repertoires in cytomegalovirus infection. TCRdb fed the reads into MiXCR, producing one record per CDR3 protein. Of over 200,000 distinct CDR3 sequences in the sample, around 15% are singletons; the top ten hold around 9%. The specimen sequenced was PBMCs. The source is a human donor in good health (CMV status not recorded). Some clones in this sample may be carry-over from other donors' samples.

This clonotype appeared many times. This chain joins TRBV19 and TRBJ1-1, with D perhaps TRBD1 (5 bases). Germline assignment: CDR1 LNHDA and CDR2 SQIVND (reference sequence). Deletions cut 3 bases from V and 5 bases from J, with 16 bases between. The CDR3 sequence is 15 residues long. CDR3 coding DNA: TGTGCCAGTAGTATCCCGGGGCGCCGGGGGACTGAAGCTTTCTTT. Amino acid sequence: CASSIPGRRGTEAFF.

The CDR3, as DNA: TGCGCCAGCAGCTTATCAGGACGACCCGATACGCAGTATTTT. Its translation is CASSLSGRPDTQYF. This chain links TRBV5-1 with TRBJ2-3, with D unclear. Trimming pared 2 bases from V and 6 bases from J, leaving 13 bases between. The germline V gene encodes CDR1 SGHRS and CDR2 YFSETQ. The CDR3 is 14 amino acids.

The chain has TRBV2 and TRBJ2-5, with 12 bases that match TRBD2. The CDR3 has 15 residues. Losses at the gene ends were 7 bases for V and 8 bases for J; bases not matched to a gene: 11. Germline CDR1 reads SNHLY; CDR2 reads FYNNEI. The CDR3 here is CASTRLAGARGTQYF. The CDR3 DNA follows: TGTGCCAGCACCAGACTAGCGGGGGCACGGGGAACCCAGTACTTC.

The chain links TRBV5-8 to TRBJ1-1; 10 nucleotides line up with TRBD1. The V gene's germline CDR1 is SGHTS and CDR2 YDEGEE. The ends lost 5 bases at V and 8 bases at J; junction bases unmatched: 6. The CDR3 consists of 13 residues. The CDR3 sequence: CASRDRGSTEAFF. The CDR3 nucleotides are TGTGCCAGCAGGGACAGGGGGTCTACGGAAGCTTTCTTT.

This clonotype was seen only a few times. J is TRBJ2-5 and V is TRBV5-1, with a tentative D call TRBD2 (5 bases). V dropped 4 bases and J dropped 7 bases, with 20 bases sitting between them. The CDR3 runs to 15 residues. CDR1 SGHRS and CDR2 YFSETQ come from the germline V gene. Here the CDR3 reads CASSPLIGEGGTQYF. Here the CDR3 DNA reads TGCGCCAGCAGCCCTCTGATTGGGGAAGGAGGGACCCAGTACTTC.

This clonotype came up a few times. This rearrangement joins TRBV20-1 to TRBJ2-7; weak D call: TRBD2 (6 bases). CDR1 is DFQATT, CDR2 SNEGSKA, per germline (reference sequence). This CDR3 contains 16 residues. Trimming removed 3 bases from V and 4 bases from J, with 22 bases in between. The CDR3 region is CSARLSGLPSTYEQYF. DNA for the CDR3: TGCAGTGCTAGGTTATCGGGACTCCCTTCAACTTACGAGCAGTACTTC.

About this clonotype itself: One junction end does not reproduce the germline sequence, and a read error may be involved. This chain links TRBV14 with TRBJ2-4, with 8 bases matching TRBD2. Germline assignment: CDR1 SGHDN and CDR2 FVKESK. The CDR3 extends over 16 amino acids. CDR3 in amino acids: CASSAHSGTRSVIQHF. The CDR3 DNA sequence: TGTGCCAGCAGTGCGCATTCCGGGACTAGGTCTGTCATTCAGCACTTC. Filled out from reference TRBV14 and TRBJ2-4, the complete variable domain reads EAGVTQFPSHSVIEKGQTVTLRCDPISGHDNLYWYRRVMGKEIKFLLHFVKESKQDESGMPNNRFLAERTGGTYSTLKVQPAELEDSGVYFCASSAHSGTRSVIQHFGAGTRLSVL.

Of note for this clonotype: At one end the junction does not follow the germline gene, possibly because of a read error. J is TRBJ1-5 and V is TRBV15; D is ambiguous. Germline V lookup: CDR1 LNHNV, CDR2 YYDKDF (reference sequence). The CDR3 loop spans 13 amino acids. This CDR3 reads CDTRREIIEPQHF. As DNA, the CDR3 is TGTGACACCCGGAGGGAAATTATTGAGCCCCAGCATTTT.

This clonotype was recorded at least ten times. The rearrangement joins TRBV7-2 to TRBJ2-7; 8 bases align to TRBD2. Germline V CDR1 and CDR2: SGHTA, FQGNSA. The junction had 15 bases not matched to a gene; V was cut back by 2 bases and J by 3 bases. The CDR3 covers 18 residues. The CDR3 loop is CASSLRGAGETIGYEQYF. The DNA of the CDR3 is TGTGCCAGCAGCTTAAGAGGAGCGGGAGAGACAATAGGCTACGAGCAGTACTTC.

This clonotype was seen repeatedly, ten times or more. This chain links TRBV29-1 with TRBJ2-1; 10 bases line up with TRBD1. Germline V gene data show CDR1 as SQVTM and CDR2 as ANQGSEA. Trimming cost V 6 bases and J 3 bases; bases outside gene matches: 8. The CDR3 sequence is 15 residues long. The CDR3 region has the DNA TGCAGCGTCGAGGAACGGGACAGGGGCTACAATGAGCAGTTCTTC. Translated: CSVEERDRGYNEQFF.